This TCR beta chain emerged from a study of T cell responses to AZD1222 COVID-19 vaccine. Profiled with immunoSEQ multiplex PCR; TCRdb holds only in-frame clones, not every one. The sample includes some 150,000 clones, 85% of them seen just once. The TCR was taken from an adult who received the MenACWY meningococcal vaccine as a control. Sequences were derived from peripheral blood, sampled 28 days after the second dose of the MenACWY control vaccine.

The CDR3 nucleotides are TGCAGCGCACAAGGGGGCTGGGACACTGAAGCTTTCTTT. It translates to CSAQGGWDTEAFF. This chain links TRBV29-1 with TRBJ1-1, with TRBD1 matching 7 bases. This CDR3 has 13 amino acids. CDR1 is SQVTM, CDR2 ANQGSEA, per germline. The V gene end was trimmed by 7 bases and the J gene end by 3 bases; junction bases not matched to a gene: 8.